The 5 T cell receptor beta chains listed next were all sequenced from one sample in a study of CD4 T cells in relation to SARS-CoV-2 and coronaviruses. These TCRs are of unknown antigen specificity. The protocol was immunoSEQ multiplex PCR, while the TCRdb copy is restricted to in-frame clones and leaves out a portion. Here the sample spans over 15,000 clones, roughly 80% being singletons. CD4+ T cells from unexposed donors were obtained before the COVID-19 pandemic (2011-2018). The cells were cultured for less than twelve days before CD4+ T cells were isolated. Sequenced input: CD4+ T cells from PBMCs, cultured in vitro. The receptors were sampled from a human donor in good health.

The chain is built from TRBV13 and TRBJ2-3, with 8 bases identical to TRBD1. Germline loops: CDR1 PRHDT, CDR2 FYEKMQ (reference sequence). The CDR3 is 14 amino acids. The ends lost 5 bases at V and 6 bases at J; junction bases unmatched: 7. The CDR3 coding sequence is TGTGCCAGCAGCCCTAGACAGGGGCGGGATACGCAGTATTTT. Residues: CASSPRQGRDTQYF. Full variable domain (missing parts from reference TRBV13 and TRBJ2-3): AAGVIQSPRHLIKEKRETATLKCYPIPRHDTVYWYQQGPGQDPQFLISFYEKMQSDKGSIPDRFSAQQFSDYHSELNMSSLELGDSALYFCASSPRQGRDTQYFGPGTRLTVL.

V gene TRBV2 combines with J gene TRBJ2-1; D remains ambiguous. Germline CDR1 is SNHLY and CDR2 is FYNNEI. The CDR3 extends over 14 amino acids. V lost 0 bases, J lost 3 bases, and 6 bases lay in between. The CDR3 region has the DNA TGTGCCAGCAGTGAAGCGGCAGTCTACAATGAGCAGTTCTTC. Its translation is CASSEAAVYNEQFF.

This clone was detected only once. J is TRBJ2-3 and V is TRBV27; TRBD2 might be the D (7 bases). CDR3 length equals 15 residues. Trimming removed 4 bases at V and 3 bases at J, with 14 bases between. Germline V CDR1 and CDR2: MNHEY, SMNVEV (reference sequence). CDR3 sequence: CASSSQGRGTDTQYF. CDR3 nucleotides: TGTGCCAGCAGTTCTCAGGGGCGGGGGACAGATACGCAGTATTTT.

J is TRBJ1-5 and V is TRBV7-9; TRBD1 matches at 7 bases. V lost 8 bases, J lost 5 bases, and 6 bases stayed unmatched. Per the germline V gene, CDR1 is SEHNR and CDR2 is FQNEAQ (reference sequence). CDR3 size: 13 residues. The CDR3 DNA is TGTGCCAGCGGGGGGAGGGGGCATCAGCCCCAGCATTTT. It yields the protein CASGGRGHQPQHF.

This sequence joins TRBV4-2 and TRBJ2-1; D tentatively fits TRBD1 or TRBD2 (5 bases each). The V gene lost 1 base and the J gene lost 5 bases, with 12 bases spanning the gap. The CDR3 extends over 15 amino acids. Germline V gives CDR1 LGHNA, CDR2 YNFKEQ. The CDR3 bases are TGTGCCAGCAGCCAAGCCGGGACCTACAACAATGAGCAGTTCTTC. It specifies CASSQAGTYNNEQFF.